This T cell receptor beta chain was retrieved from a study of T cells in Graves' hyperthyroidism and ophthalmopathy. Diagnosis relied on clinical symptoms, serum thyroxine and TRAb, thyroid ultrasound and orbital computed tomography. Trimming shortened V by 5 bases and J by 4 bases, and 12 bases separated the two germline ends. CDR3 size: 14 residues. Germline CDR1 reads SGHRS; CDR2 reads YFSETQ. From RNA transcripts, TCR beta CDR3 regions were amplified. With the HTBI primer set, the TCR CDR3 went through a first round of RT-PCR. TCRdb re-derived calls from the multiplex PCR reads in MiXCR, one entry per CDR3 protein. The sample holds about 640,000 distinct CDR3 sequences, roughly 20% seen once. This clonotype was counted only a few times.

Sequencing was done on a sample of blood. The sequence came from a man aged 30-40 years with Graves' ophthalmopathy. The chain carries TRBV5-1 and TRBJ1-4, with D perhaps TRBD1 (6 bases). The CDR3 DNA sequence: TGCGCCAGCAGAGATGGACAGCTTAATGAAAAACTGTTTTTT. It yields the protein CASRDGQLNEKLFF.